Sequencing of this T cell receptor (beta chain) was carried out in a study of T cell changes during pregnancy in multiple sclerosis. Germline CDR1 is ENHRY and CDR2 is SYGVKD. This CDR3 spans 12 amino acids. Trimming took 7 bases from V and 6 from J, leaving 9 bases between them. Libraries were prepared by immunoSEQ multiplex PCR; TCRdb keeps only in-frame clonotypes and omits some of them. This table holds approximately 21,000 clones, around 85% found once. V gene TRBV10-3 combines with J gene TRBJ2-2; D unresolved. This receptor was obtained from a female donor in good health, enrolled as a control in a pregnancy study. This sample comprised CD8+ T cells from peripheral blood mononuclear cells, obtained after pregnancy. The CDR3 nucleotides are TGTGCCATCATGATGAGGTCCGGGGAGCTGTTTTTT. Encoded protein: CAIMMRSGELFF.